This TCR beta chain appears in the sequencing data of a study of T cells in Graves' hyperthyroidism and ophthalmopathy. Those with hyperthyroidism were 18 to 65 years old, newly diagnosed, and ill for under 2 months. Researchers took RNA transcripts and amplified the TCR beta CDR3 regions from them. With the HTBI primer set, the TCR CDR3 went through a first round of RT-PCR. Each CDR3 protein is one row after TCRdb ran MiXCR on the multiplex PCR reads. This sample carries some 300,000 distinct CDR3 sequences, 16% of them seen once, and the ten largest clones take around 34%. Whole-study findings and limits: Before onset, by a median of around 6.1 months, the model predicted ophthalmopathy.

The sample holds a few counts of this clonotype. Antigen unknown. CDR3 size: 15 residues. Germline-derived CDR1 and CDR2 are SGHVS and FQNEAQ. V gave up 1 base and J gave up 0 bases, with 7 bases separating them. The TCR comes from a man aged 30 to 39 with Graves' hyperthyroidism. The source material was blood. The chain uses TRBV7-8 and TRBJ2-1, with no clear D. DNA for the CDR3: TGTGCCAGCAGCTTAGTTCGGAGCTCCTACAATGAGCAGTTCTTC. Protein product: CASSLVRSSYNEQFF.